This T cell receptor (beta chain) is from a study of vaccination effects on CD4 cells after COVID-19. CD4+ T cells specific for antigen were expanded with viral peptide pools by the ViraFEST assay before sequencing. Once cultured for roughly ten days, the cells underwent separation to obtain CD4+ T cells. In the vaccine recipients, nucleocapsid antibodies were negative and there was no prior SARS-CoV-2 infection. Every well housed roughly 2.1 million PBMC, which grew in culture alongside around 9.9 IU/ml IL-2 and around 10 ug/ml peptides. The authors exchanged half the medium for IL-2 medium on days 3 and 7. This CDR3 has 16 amino acids. Germline-derived CDR1 and CDR2 are SSHAT and FNYEAQ (reference sequence). Study-level points and caveats: Pronounced clonal contraction occurred in clones induced by infection and by vaccine late after vaccination.

Clones were read by immunoSEQ multiplex PCR, and TCRdb kept only the in-frame ones, dropping some. The data show more than 25,000 clones, about 72% seen once. Regarding this clone: The antigen remains undetermined. The junction shows a germline mismatch at one end, possibly a read error.

The genes are TRBV7-7 and TRBJ2-5, with 9 bases identical to TRBD2. Sequenced here: CD4+ T cells from PBMCs cultured with HCoV-229E spike peptides, sampled before COVID-19 vaccination. The TCR sequence derives from a human donor who received a COVID-19 vaccine. The CDR3, as DNA: TGTGCTAGCAGCTTAGGGTTAGCGGGGGATAAGGAGACCCAGTACTTC. Translation gives CASSLGLAGDKETQYF.